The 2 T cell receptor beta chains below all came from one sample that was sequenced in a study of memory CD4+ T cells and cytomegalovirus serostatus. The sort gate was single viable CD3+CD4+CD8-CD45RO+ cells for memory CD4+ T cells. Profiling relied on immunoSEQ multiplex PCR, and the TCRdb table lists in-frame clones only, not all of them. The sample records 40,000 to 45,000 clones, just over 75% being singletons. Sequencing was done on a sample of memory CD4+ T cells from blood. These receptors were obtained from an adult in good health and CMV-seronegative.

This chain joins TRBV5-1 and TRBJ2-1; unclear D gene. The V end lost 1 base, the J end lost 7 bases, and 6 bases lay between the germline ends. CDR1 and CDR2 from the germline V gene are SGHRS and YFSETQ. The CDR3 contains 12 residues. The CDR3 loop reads CASSLWGNEQFF. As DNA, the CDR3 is TGCGCCAGCAGCTTGTGGGGTAATGAGCAGTTCTTC.

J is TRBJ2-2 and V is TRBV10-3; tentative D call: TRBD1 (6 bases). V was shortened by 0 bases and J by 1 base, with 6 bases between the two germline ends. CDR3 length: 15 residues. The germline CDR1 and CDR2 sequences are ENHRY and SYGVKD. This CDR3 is CAISESRGNTGELFF. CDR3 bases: TGTGCCATCAGTGAGTCCAGGGGGAACACCGGGGAGCTGTTTTTT.